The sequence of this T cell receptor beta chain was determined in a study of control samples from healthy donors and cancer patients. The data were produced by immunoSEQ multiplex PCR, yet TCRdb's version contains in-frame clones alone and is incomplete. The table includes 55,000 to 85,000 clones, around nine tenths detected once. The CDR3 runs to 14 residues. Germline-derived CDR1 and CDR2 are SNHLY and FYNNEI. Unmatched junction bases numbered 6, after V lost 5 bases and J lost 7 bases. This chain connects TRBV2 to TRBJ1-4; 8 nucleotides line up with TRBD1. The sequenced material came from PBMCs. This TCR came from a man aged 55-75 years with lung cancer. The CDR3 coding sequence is TGTGCCAGCAGTTATTACGGGACAGGTGAAAAACTGTTTTTT. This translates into CASSYYGTGEKLFF.